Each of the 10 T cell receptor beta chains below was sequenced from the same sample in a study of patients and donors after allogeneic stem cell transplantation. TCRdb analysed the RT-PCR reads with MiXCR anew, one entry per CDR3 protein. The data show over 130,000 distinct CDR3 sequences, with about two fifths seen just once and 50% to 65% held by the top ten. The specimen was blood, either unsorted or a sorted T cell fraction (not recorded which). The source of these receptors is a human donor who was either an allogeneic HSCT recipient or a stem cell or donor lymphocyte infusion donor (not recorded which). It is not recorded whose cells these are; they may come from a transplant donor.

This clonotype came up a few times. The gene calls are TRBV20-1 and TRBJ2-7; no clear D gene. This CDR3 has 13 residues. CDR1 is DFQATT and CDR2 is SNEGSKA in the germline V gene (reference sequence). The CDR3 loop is CSARDTSSYEQYV. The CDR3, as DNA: TGCAGCGCTAGGGATACCAGCTCCTACGAGCAGTACGTC.

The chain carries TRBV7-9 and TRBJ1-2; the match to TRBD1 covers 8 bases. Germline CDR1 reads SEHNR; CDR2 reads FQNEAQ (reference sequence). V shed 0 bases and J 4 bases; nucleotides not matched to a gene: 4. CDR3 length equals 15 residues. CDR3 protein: CASSLARGTGYGYTF. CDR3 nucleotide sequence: TGTGCCAGCAGCTTAGCGCGGGGGACAGGCTATGGCTACACCTTC.

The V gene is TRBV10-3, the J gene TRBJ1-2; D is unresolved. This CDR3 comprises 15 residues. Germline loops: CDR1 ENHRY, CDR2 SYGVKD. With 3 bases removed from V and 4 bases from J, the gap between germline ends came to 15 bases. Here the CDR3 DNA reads TGTGCCATCAGTGAATACCGGCGGCAGGTCTATGGCTACACCTTC. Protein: CAISEYRRQVYGYTF.

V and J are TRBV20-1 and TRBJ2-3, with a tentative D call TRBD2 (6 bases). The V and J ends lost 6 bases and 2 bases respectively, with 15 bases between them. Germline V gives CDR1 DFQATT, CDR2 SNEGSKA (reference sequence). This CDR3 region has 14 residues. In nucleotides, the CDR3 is TGCAGTGCACCCACCCTAGCGAACACAGATACGCAGTATTTT. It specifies CSAPTLANTDTQYF.

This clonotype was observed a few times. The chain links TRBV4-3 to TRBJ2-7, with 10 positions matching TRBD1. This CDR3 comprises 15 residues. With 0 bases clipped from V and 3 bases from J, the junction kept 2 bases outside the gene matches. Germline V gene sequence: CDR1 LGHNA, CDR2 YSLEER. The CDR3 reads CASSQEGDRGYEQYF. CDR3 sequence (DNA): TGCGCCAGCAGCCAAGAAGGGGACAGGGGCTACGAGCAGTACTTC.

The CDR3 DNA is TGTGCCAGCAGTCTCCATATGAACACTGAAGCTTTCTTT. It encodes CASSLHMNTEAFF. The chain employs TRBV28 and TRBJ1-1; D unresolved. CDR3 length: 13 residues. Trimming stripped 5 bases from V and 0 bases from J, with 7 bases between. Germline V CDR1 and CDR2: MDHEN, SYDVKM.

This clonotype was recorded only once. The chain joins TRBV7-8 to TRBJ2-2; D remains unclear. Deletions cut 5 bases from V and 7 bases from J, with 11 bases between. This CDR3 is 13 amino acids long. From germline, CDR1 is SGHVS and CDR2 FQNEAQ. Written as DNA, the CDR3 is TGTGCCAGCAGCCAACCCGCGGTCGGGGAGCTGTTTTTT. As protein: CASSQPAVGELFF.

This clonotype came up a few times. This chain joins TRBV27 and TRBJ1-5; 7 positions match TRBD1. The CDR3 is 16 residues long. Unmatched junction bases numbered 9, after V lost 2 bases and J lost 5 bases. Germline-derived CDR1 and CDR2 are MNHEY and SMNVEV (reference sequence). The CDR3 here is CASSLGLGRGDQPQHF. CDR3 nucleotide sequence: TGTGCCAGCAGTTTAGGGCTCGGCAGGGGGGATCAGCCCCAGCATTTT.

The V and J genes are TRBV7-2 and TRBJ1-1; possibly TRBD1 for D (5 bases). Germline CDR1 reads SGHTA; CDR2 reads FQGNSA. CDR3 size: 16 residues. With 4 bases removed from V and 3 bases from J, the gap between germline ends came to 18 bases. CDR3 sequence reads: CASSSIVGGRYTEAFF. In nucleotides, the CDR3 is TGTGCCAGCAGCTCGATCGTGGGGGGACGCTACACTGAAGCTTTCTTT.

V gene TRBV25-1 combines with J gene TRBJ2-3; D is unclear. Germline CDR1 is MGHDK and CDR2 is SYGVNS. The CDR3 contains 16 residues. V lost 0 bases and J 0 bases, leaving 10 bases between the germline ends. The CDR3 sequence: CASSEYRGTSTDTQYF. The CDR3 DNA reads TGTGCCAGCAGTGAATATCGCGGCACGAGCACAGATACGCAGTATTTT.